This entry lists 21 T cell receptor beta chains sequenced from one sample in a study of beta chain features in type 1 diabetes. What was sequenced were expressed TCRB transcripts, since all of the isolated RNA had been reverse transcribed. The repertoire was sequenced with immunoSEQ multiplex PCR; TCRdb's copy has only in-frame clones and lacks some. The data show 600,000 to 650,000 clones, around a sixth seen once. Sequencing used naive CD4+ T cells from blood. These TCRs come from a man between 18 and 29 years old in good health.

To note about this clone: Other DNA sequences from this sample encode an identical CDR3 as well. The genes are TRBV7-2 and TRBJ2-3; D not certain. This CDR3 is built from 11 residues. Per the germline V gene, CDR1 is SGHTA and CDR2 is FQGNSA. V was cut by 4 bases and J by 6 bases, with 5 bases left in between. This CDR3 reads CASSSADTQYF. CDR3 in DNA: TGTGCCAGCAGCTCCGCGGATACGCAGTATTTT.

Only a few counts were recorded for this clone. This specimen includes other DNA sequences encoding the same CDR3. The chain has TRBV30 and TRBJ1-2; D is unclear. The germline V and J ends were trimmed by 3 bases and 2 bases, with 4 bases remaining between them. The germline CDR1 and CDR2 sequences are GTSNPN and SVGIG (reference sequence). The CDR3 runs to 11 residues. The CDR3 DNA reads as TGTGCCTGGAGCCGGAACTATGGCTACACCTTC. Encoded protein: CAWSRNYGYTF.

This sequence joins TRBV7-3 and TRBJ2-4, with D tentatively TRBD1 (5 bases). The CDR3 contains 19 residues. Germline V CDR1 and CDR2: SGHTA, FQGTGA. Trimming cost V 4 bases and J 5 bases, with 27 bases left between them. DNA of the CDR3: TGTGCCAGCAGCTCCCTCCACGGACAAGGGGCCCGAAAGGAAAACATTCAGTACTTC. This gives the protein CASSSLHGQGARKENIQYF. Drawing the rest from reference TRBV7-3 and TRBJ2-4, the complete variable domain is GAGVSQTPSNKVTEKGKYVELRCDPISGHTALYWYRQSLGQGPEFLIYFQGTGAADDSGLPNDRFFAVRPEGSVSTLKIQRTERGDSAVYLCASSSLHGQGARKENIQYFGAGTRLSVL.

V gene TRBV19 combines with J gene TRBJ2-2; tentative D call: TRBD1 (6 bases). V was trimmed by 4 bases and J by 3 bases, leaving 15 bases between them. Germline V gene lookup returns CDR1 LNHDA and CDR2 SQIVND (reference sequence). The CDR3 is 16 amino acids. The CDR3 sequence: CASSRSGTRDTGELFF. The CDR3 DNA sequence: TGTGCCAGTAGTAGATCCGGGACAAGAGACACCGGGGAGCTGTTTTTT.

There are a few counts of this clone. This rearrangement joins TRBV5-1 to TRBJ2-4; D ambiguous. The CDR3 extends over 16 amino acids. Germline V gives CDR1 SGHRS, CDR2 YFSETQ. V was clipped by 2 bases and J by 1 base, with 13 bases between them. As DNA, the CDR3 is TGCGCCAGCAGCTTTTCAACAGAGGTGGCCAAAAACATTCAGTACTTC. Translation gives CASSFSTEVAKNIQYF.

This clone was seen a few times. The gene calls are TRBV4-1 and TRBJ2-3; 14 nucleotides line up with TRBD2. The CDR3 has 18 amino acids. Germline CDR1 MGHRA, CDR2 YSYEKL. Trimming removed 8 bases from V and 6 bases from J; junction bases left unmatched: 16. The CDR3 protein is CASGAGLAGVMQADTQYF. CDR3 coding DNA: TGCGCCAGCGGGGCGGGACTAGCGGGAGTAATGCAGGCGGATACGCAGTATTTT.

This clone was seen more than once but under ten times. DNA of the CDR3: TGTGCCAGCAGCCGGTGGGCAGCTAGCACAGATACGCAGTATTTT. Its translation: CASSRWAASTDTQYF. V and J are TRBV7-8 and TRBJ2-3, with D hard to call. The CDR3 extends over 15 amino acids. CDR1 and CDR2 (germline): SGHVS, FQNEAQ. Trimming removed 5 bases from V and 0 bases from J, with 12 bases in between.

The V call is TRBV7-2, the J call TRBJ2-1; D may be TRBD1 (6 bases). Trimming pared 5 bases from V and 8 bases from J, leaving 13 bases between. Germline CDR1 is SGHTA and CDR2 is FQGNSA. This CDR3 has 13 amino acids. In DNA, the CDR3 is TGTGCCAGCAGCAAGAGGACAGTCTATGAGCAGTTCTTC. It specifies CASSKRTVYEQFF.

J is TRBJ2-2 and V is TRBV30, with D unresolved. Germline V gene sequence: CDR1 GTSNPN, CDR2 SVGIG (reference sequence). Trimming removed 2 bases at V and 1 base at J, with 5 bases between. This CDR3 comprises 13 residues. The CDR3 bases are TGTGCCTGGAGTAAGGGGAACACCGGGGAGCTGTTTTTT. It codes for CAWSKGNTGELFF.

There are a few counts of this clone. CDR3 DNA: TGTGCCAGCAGCTTCTACAGCTACGAGCAGTACTTC. The encoded protein is CASSFYSYEQYF. The chain joins TRBV13 to TRBJ2-7; D call uncertain. CDR3 length: 12 amino acids. The V gene's germline CDR1 is PRHDT and CDR2 FYEKMQ (reference sequence). V was clipped by 3 bases and J by 3 bases, with 6 bases between them.

This clone turned up a few times. The genes are TRBV7-2 and TRBJ2-7, with 12 bases matching TRBD1. From germline, CDR1 is SGHTA and CDR2 FQGNSA. The CDR3 contains 14 residues. Trimming removed 2 bases from V and 7 bases from J; junction bases left unmatched: 3. This chain's CDR3 is CASSLRDRGREQYF. CDR3 DNA: TGTGCCAGCAGCTTAAGGGACAGGGGGCGGGAGCAGTACTTC.

This chain connects TRBV18 to TRBJ2-4, with a weak D call TRBD1 (5 bases). CDR1 and CDR2 from the germline V gene are KGHSH and LQKENI. The CDR3 runs 16 residues. V lost 3 bases to trimming and J lost 1 base, with 13 bases between them. DNA of the CDR3: TGTGCCAGCTCACCCTCACCAGGGTCGGCCAAAAACATTCAGTACTTC. It encodes CASSPSPGSAKNIQYF.

Comments on this clone: The sample has other DNA sequences that encode this CDR3 too. The gene calls are TRBV9 and TRBJ2-7; 10 bases map to TRBD2. CDR3 length equals 15 residues. Germline values: CDR1 SGDLS, CDR2 YYNGEE. V lost 3 bases to trimming and J lost 4 bases; unmatched junction nucleotides: 7. Here the CDR3 reads CASSEGLAGEYEQYF. The CDR3 bases are TGTGCCAGCAGCGAGGGGCTAGCGGGAGAATACGAGCAGTACTTC.

The rearrangement joins TRBV10-3 to TRBJ2-7; the match to TRBD1 covers 11 bases. The CDR3 totals 13 residues. Unmatched junction bases numbered 5, after V lost 8 bases and J lost 5 bases. Germline V gives CDR1 ENHRY, CDR2 SYGVKD. DNA of the CDR3: TGTGCCATCGCTGGGACAGGGGGAAACGAGCAGTACTTC. It yields the protein CAIAGTGGNEQYF.

The chain is built from TRBV10-3 and TRBJ2-7; possible D gene TRBD1, 5 bases. The CDR3 has 12 amino acids. V lost 6 bases to trimming and J lost 7 bases, with 13 bases between them. Germline V lookup: CDR1 ENHRY, CDR2 SYGVKD. In nucleotides, the CDR3 is TGTGCCATCAGGCCTGGGGCTGGGGAGCAGTACTTC. Amino acid sequence: CAIRPGAGEQYF.

This clone was seen a handful of times. The chain recombines TRBV29-1 with TRBJ1-2, with D hard to call. The CDR3 length is 11 residues. V lost 4 bases and J lost 4, with 7 bases in between. CDR1 and CDR2 from the germline V gene are SQVTM and ANQGSEA. CDR3 DNA: TGCAGCGTTGGAGGGTCCTATGGCTACACCTTC. Its translation: CSVGGSYGYTF.

The chain uses TRBV29-1 and TRBJ2-7; 7 nucleotides line up with TRBD1. Germline CDR1 reads SQVTM; CDR2 reads ANQGSEA. Trimming at V came to 0 bases and at J to 7 bases, leaving 12 bases not matched to a gene. CDR3 size: 15 residues. In nucleotides, the CDR3 is TGCAGCGTTGAAGATCTGAAACAGGGGTCTATGGAGCAGTACTTC. Translation gives CSVEDLKQGSMEQYF.

The table lists this clone with a few counts. The V call is TRBV7-8, the J call TRBJ2-3; D unclear. Trimming took off 2 bases at V and 6 bases at J, with 15 bases between the two ends. The CDR3 has 15 residues. Germline CDR1 SGHVS, CDR2 FQNEAQ. DNA of the CDR3: TGTGCCAGCAGCTTAACTGCGGCCCGGCGGGATACGCAGTATTTT. This translates into CASSLTAARRDTQYF.

This chain connects TRBV4-1 to TRBJ2-1, with TRBD1 matching 8 bases. Per the germline V gene, CDR1 is MGHRA and CDR2 is YSYEKL. The CDR3 contains 16 residues. Trimming removed 0 bases from V and 2 bases from J; junction bases left unmatched: 3. The CDR3 DNA follows: TGCGCCAGCAGCCAAGATTCACAGGGGGCCTACAATGAGCAGTTCTTC. Its protein is CASSQDSQGAYNEQFF.

This chain connects TRBV29-1 to TRBJ2-3, with D hard to call. The CDR3 is made up of 13 amino acids. V gave up 4 bases and J gave up 2 bases, with 10 bases separating them. Looked up from germline, CDR1 is SQVTM and CDR2 is ANQGSEA. This CDR3 reads CSVGTRFTDTQYF. CDR3 bases: TGCAGCGTTGGAACCCGGTTCACAGATACGCAGTATTTT.

This clone was counted only a few times. The rearrangement uses TRBV7-9 and TRBJ2-1; 10 bases match TRBD1. CDR1 is SEHNR, CDR2 FQNEAQ, per germline (reference sequence). Trimming took 1 base from V and 5 from J; bases not matched to a gene: 8. The CDR3 length is 17 residues. The chain's CDR3 is CASSLGLRDRGNNEQFF. For the CDR3, the DNA is TGTGCCAGCAGCTTAGGTCTGAGGGACAGGGGCAACAATGAGCAGTTCTTC. The full variable domain, completed using reference TRBV7-9 and TRBJ2-1, is DTGVSQNPRHKITKRGQNVTFRCDPISEHNRLYWYRQTLGQGPEFLTYFQNEAQLEKSRLLSDRFSAERPKGSFSTLEIQRTEQGDSAMYLCASSLGLRDRGNNEQFFGPGTRLTVL.